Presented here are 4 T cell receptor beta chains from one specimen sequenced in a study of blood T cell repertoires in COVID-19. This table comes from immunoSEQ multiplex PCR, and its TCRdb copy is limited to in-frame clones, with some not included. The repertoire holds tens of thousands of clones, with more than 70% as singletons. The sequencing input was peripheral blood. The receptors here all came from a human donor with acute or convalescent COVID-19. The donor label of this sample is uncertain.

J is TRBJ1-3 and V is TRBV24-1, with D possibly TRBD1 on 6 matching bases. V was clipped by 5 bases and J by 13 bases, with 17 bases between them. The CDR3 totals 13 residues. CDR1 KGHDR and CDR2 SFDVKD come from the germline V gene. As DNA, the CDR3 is TGTGCCACCAGTGGAGGAAGTTCAGGGACAATATATTTT. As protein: CATSGGSSGTIYF.

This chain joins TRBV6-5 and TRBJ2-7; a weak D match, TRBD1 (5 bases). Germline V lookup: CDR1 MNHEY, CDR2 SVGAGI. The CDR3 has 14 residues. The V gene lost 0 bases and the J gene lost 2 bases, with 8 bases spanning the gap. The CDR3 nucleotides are TGTGCCAGCAGTTACTCGCCAGGGCCCTACGAGCAGTACTTC. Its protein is CASSYSPGPYEQYF.

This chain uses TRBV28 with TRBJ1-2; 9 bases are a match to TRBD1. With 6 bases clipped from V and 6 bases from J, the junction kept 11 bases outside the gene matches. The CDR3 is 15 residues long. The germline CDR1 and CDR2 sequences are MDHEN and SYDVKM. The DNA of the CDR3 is TGTGCCAGCAGATTCCGGGACAGGGTACTCCATGGCTACACCTTC. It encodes CASRFRDRVLHGYTF.

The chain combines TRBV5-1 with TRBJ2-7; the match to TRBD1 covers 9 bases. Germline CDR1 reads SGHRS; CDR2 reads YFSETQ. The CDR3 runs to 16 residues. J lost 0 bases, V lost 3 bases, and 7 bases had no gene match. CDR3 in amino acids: CASSSGTGRISYEQYF. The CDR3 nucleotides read TGCGCCAGCAGCTCCGGGACAGGGAGGATCTCCTACGAGCAGTACTTC.